This TCR beta chain was captured in a study of blood T cell repertoires in COVID-19. Study details: Spain, Italy and the United States supplied samples that represented acute and convalescent COVID-19. T cells, B-cell-depleted T cells, or PBMCs provided the cDNA or gDNA that served as material.

Enrollment of patients from Seattle took place during active infection, with longitudinal follow-up. Study processing details: Counts of nucleated cells, estimated from reference gene primer amplification, were obtained. TCRdb's copy holds only in-frame clones and misses some; the assay was immunoSEQ multiplex PCR. The V and J calls and the clone size are those of that table, but D and trimming were determined from the DNA. Of roughly 440,000 clones listed, about 91% are singletons. Germline V lookup: CDR1 WNHNN, CDR2 SYGVQD (reference sequence). This CDR3 spans 14 amino acids. Unmatched junction bases numbered 7, after V lost 0 bases and J lost 11 bases.

Sequences were obtained from peripheral blood. The source of this sequence is a woman aged 45-59 years with COVID-19, enrolled during active disease. The chain links TRBV10-1 to TRBJ1-1; TRBD1 matches 9 bases. CDR3 region: CASSESGTGFGAFF. The CDR3 coding sequence is TGCGCCAGCAGTGAGTCGGGGACAGGGTTTGGGGCTTTCTTT.